Listed here are 5 T cell receptor beta chains from one sample, sequenced in a study of shared clonotypes between healthy human individuals. TCRdb's table, derived via immunoSEQ multiplex PCR, lists solely in-frame clones and lacks some. Counted here are some 2,000,000 clones, almost 96% occurring once; the ten biggest clones make up around 0.13%. The specimen was naive CD4+ T cells sorted from blood. Subset of the sample: CD45RA+ positively selected. These TCRs come from a man between 18 and 29 years old in good health.

The J gene is TRBJ1-2, the V gene TRBV4-1; maybe TRBD1 (6 bases). Germline V lookup: CDR1 MGHRA, CDR2 YSYEKL. Trimming took off 1 base at V and 4 bases at J, with 13 bases between the two ends. This CDR3 comprises 15 residues. The CDR3 is CASSQASRGIYGYTF. CDR3 in DNA: TGCGCCAGCAGCCAAGCTTCAAGGGGGATCTATGGCTACACCTTC.

On this clone itself: This same CDR3 is encoded by further DNA sequences in the sample. CDR3 region: CASSSGLAGGSYEQYF. CDR3 sequence (DNA): TGCGCCAGCAGCTCTGGACTAGCGGGGGGCTCCTACGAGCAGTACTTC. The gene calls are TRBV5-1 and TRBJ2-7; 14 bases map to TRBD2. V trimming: 3 bases; J trimming: 0 bases; junction bases outside the gene matches: 2. Germline CDR1 reads SGHRS; CDR2 reads YFSETQ. The CDR3 has 16 residues.

This chain links TRBV28 with TRBJ2-7, with D perhaps TRBD2 (6 bases). The germline V and J ends were trimmed by 3 bases and 1 base, with 10 bases remaining between them. Germline loops: CDR1 MDHEN, CDR2 SYDVKM. The CDR3 loop spans 14 amino acids. The CDR3 sequence is CASSFQAGSYEQYF. CDR3 nucleotides: TGTGCCAGCAGTTTTCAGGCGGGGTCCTACGAGCAGTACTTC. Looking up the rest from reference TRBV28 and TRBJ2-7 gives the full variable domain: DVKVTQSSRYLVKRTGEKVFLECVQDMDHENMFWYRQDPGLGLRLIYFSYDVKMKEKGDIPEGYSVSREKKERFSLILESASTNQTSMYLCASSFQAGSYEQYFGPGTRLTVT.

This sequence joins TRBV29-1 and TRBJ1-3; the D gene is possibly TRBD1 (5 bases). The CDR3 is 15 amino acids. CDR1 is SQVTM and CDR2 is ANQGSEA in the germline V gene. Trimming took 4 bases from V and 0 from J, leaving 13 bases between them. CDR3 sequence: CSVGRGTSSGNTIYF. For the CDR3, the DNA is TGCAGCGTTGGGAGAGGGACGAGCTCTGGAAACACCATATATTTT. Variable domain in full (rest from reference TRBV29-1 and TRBJ1-3): SAVISQKPSRDICQRGTSLTIQCQVDSQVTMMFWYRQQPGQSLTLIATANQGSEATYESGFVIDKFPISRPNLTFSTLTVSNMSPEDSSIYLCSVGRGTSSGNTIYFGEGSWLTVV.

The genes are TRBV7-3 and TRBJ2-3; 9 bases map to TRBD1. Germline V lookup: CDR1 SGHTA, CDR2 FQGTGA. The CDR3 contains 16 residues. V dropped 5 bases and J dropped 0; count of bases not matched to a gene: 6. The CDR3 here is CASSHQQGASTDTQYF. As DNA, the CDR3 is TGTGCCAGCAGCCACCAACAGGGGGCAAGCACAGATACGCAGTATTTT.